This entry features one TCR beta chain sequence. Its cognate antigen is unknown. At the DNA level, this CDR3 is encoded by other sequences in the same sample as well. Both 60 Vbeta primers and 13 Jbeta primers went into the PCR. TCRdb's table, derived via immunoSEQ multiplex PCR, lists solely in-frame clones and lacks some. The sample is made up of roughly 120,000 clones, and the top ten hold roughly 3.5% of it. The J segment lost 0 bases and the V segment lost 3 bases, leaving 11 bases of the junction unmatched. The CDR3 extends over 18 amino acids. Looked up from germline, CDR1 is MNHNS and CDR2 is SASEGT. This entry is derived from a study of cytomegalovirus exposure and HLA in healthy donors. Findings of the study overall: Most TCR beta V segments were productive about 90% or about 30% of the time in an earlier analysis. Sequencing probably produced one cluster of sequence variants that were highly shared.

The rearrangement joins TRBV6-1 to TRBJ2-3, with 8 bases matching TRBD2. The clonotype was recovered from a man aged 18 to 29 in good health and CMV-seronegative. Sample: PBMCs. This CDR3 is CASSEKPDSGTSTDTQYF. CDR3 in DNA: TGTGCCAGCAGTGAGAAACCGGATAGCGGGACAAGCACAGATACGCAGTATTTT.